The following is a T cell receptor beta chain sequence with its context. The sample comes from a study of T cell changes during pregnancy in multiple sclerosis. This CDR3 spans 11 amino acids. The germline V gene encodes CDR1 MNHEY and CDR2 SVGAGI. V was trimmed by 7 bases and J by 6 bases, leaving 10 bases between them. Assay: immunoSEQ multiplex PCR; the TCRdb copy retains only in-frame clones and omits some. The data contain about 76,000 clones, over 85% of them singletons. This TCR derives from a female donor in good health, enrolled as a control in a pregnancy study. Here the sequenced sample was peripheral blood, taken after pregnancy. The chain couples TRBV6-5 to TRBJ2-7, with TRBD1 as a possible D gene (7 bases). CDR3 loop: CASTQGGEQYF. CDR3 sequence (DNA): TGTGCCAGCACCCAGGGGGGCGAGCAGTACTTC.